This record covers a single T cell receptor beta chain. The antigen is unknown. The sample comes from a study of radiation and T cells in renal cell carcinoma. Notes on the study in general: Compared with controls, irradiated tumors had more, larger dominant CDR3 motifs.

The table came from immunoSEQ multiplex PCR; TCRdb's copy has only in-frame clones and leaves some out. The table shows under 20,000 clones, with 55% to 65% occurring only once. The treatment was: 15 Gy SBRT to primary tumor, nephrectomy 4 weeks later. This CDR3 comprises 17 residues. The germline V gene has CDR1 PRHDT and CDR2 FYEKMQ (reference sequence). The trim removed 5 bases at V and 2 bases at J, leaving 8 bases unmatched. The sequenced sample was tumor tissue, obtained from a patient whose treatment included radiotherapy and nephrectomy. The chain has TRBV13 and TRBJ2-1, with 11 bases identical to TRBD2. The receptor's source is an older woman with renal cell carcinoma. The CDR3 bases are TGTGCCAGCAGCACGCTAGCGGGGGGCGCCACCTACAATGAGCAGTTCTTC. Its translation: CASSTLAGGATYNEQFF.